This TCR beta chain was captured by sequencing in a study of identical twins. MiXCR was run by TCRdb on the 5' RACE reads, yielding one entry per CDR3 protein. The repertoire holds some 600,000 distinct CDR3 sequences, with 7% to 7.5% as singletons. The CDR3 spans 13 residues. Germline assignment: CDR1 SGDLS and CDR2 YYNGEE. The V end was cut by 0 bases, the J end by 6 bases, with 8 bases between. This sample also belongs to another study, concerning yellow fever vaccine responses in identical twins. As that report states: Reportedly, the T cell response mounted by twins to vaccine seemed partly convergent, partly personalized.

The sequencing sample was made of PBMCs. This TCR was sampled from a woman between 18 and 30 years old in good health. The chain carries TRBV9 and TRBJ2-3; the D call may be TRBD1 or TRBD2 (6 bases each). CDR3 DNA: TGTGCCAGCAGCGTAGGGGGGGCGGATACGCAGTATTTT. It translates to CASSVGGADTQYF.